This TCR beta chain is from a study of cytomegalovirus exposure and HLA in healthy donors. Details on this clone: Its specificity is unknown.

Profiled with immunoSEQ multiplex PCR; TCRdb holds only in-frame clones, not every one. The sample records some 84,000 clones, approximately 90% being singletons. The CDR3 length is 14 residues. Per germline, CDR1 MDHEN and CDR2 SYDVKM. J gave up 8 bases and V 7 bases, and 8 bases lay outside the gene matches. Broader study findings: A later analysis found first-cohort TCR clusters tended to co-occur in the 95 to 150 validation repertoires. According to reports, the classifier identified cytomegalovirus status with high specificity and sensitivity. Most TCR sequences were rare, but some public TCRs occurred in many donors.

Material for sequencing was PBMCs. The chain carries TRBV28 and TRBJ1-6; 7 bases map to TRBD1. The receptor was derived from a man aged 30 to 39 in good health and CMV-seronegative. The CDR3 region is CASNRDSGYSPLHF. Written as DNA, the CDR3 is TGTGCCAGCAATCGGGACAGCGGCTATTCACCCCTCCACTTT.